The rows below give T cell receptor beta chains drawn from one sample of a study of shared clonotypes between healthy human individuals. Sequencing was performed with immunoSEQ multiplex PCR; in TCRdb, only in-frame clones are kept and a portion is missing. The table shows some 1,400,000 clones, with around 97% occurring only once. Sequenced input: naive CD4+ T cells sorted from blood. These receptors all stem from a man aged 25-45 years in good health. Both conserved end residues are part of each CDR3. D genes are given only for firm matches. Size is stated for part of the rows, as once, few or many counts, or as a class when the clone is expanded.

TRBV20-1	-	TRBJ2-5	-	TGCAGTGCTAGGAAGGAGACCCAGTACTTC	CSARKETQYF
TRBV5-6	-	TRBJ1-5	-	TGTGCCAGCAGCGTCGGGGATCAGCCCCAGCATTTT	CASSVGDQPQHF
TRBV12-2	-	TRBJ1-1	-	TGTGCAAGTCGCTTAGCAGACCGCGCGCTCTTT	CASRLADRALF
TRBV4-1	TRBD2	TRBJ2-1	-	TGCGCCAGCAGCCACGGGACTAGCGGGCACTCCTACAATGAGCAGTTCTTC	CASSHGTSGHSYNEQFF
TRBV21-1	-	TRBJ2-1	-	TGTGCCAGCATCTTATTGGTTAGAGGGCCAAGTGGGTACAATGAGCAGTTCTTC	CASILLVRGPSGYNEQFF
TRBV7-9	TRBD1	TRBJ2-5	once	TGTGCCAGCAGCCGTGGGACAGGGACGATGGAGACCCAGTACTTC	CASSRGTGTMETQYF
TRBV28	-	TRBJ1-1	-	TGTGCCAGCAGTACATCCCCAGGGGCTTTCTTT	CASSTSPGAFF
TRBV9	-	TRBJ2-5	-	TGTGCCAGCAGCGTAGTGGCAGGCCAAGAGACCCAGTACTTC	CASSVVAGQETQYF
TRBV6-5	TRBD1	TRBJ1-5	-	TGTGCCAGCAACCCGACAGGGGTGAATCAGCCCCAGCATTTT	CASNPTGVNQPQHF
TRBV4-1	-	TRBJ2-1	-	TGCGCCAGCAGCCAAGATCCCCAAGGTAGCTCCTACAATGAGCAGTTCTTC	CASSQDPQGSSYNEQFF
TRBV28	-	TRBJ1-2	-	TGTGCCATCCTTGGCGACGGTCATGGCTACACCTTC	CAILGDGHGYTF
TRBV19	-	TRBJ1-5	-	TGTGCCAGTATTTCCCCAGGGAGCAATCAGCCCCAGCATTTT	CASISPGSNQPQHF
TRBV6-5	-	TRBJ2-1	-	TGTGCCAGCAGTCAAGCGCGGGGTGAGCAGTTCTTC	CASSQARGEQFF
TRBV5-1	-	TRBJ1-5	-	TGCGCCAGCAGCTTGGTACCAGGGGCGGGTCAGCCCCAGCATTTT	CASSLVPGAGQPQHF
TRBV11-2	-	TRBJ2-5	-	TGTGCCAGCAGACCTAGCTCAACAGAGACCCAGTACTTC	CASRPSSTETQYF
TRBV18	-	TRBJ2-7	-	TGTGCCAGCTCACCTCAGAACAGCTACGAGCAGTACTTC	CASSPQNSYEQYF
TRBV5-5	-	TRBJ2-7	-	TGTGCCAGCAGACGACTAGAGTTGCCTTACGAGCAGTACTTC	CASRRLELPYEQYF
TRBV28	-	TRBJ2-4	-	TGTGCCAGCAGTCCGCCGGGATGGGAACGAAACATTCAGTACTTC	CASSPPGWERNIQYF
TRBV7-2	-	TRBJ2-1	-	TGTGCCAGCAGCCCAGCCTTGGACGGTGAGCAGTTCTTC	CASSPALDGEQFF
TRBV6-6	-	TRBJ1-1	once	TGTGCCAGCAGCCGGACGGAGAAGAAAGGTTTCTTT	CASSRTEKKGFF
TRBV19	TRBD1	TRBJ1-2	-	TGTGCCAGTAGTACCCGGGACAGCTATGGCTACACCTTC	CASSTRDSYGYTF
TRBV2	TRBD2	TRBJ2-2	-	TGTGCCAGTGGACTAGCGGGGAACACCGGGGAGCTGTTTTTT	CASGLAGNTGELFF
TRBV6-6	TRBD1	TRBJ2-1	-	TGTGCCAGCAGGGGACAGGTGTTAGGGTACAATGAGCAGTTCTTC	CASRGQVLGYNEQFF
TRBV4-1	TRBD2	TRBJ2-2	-	TGCGCCAGCAGCCAAATCGGACTAGCGGGAGGTCTTCTGAACACCGGGGAGCTGTTTTTT	CASSQIGLAGGLLNTGELFF
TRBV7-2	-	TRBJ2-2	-	TGTGCCAGCAGCTTATCAGCGGTCGGCGGGGAGCTGTTTTTT	CASSLSAVGGELFF
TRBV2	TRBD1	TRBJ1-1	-	TGTGCCAGCACTGAGACAGGGGGGATGACTGAAGCTTTCTTT	CASTETGGMTEAFF
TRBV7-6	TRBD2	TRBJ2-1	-	TGTGCCAGCGGGGGACTAGCGGGAAACAATGAGCAGTTCTTC	CASGGLAGNNEQFF